One sample yielded the 2 T cell receptor beta chains listed below, sequenced in a study of identical twins. TCRdb re-called the 5' RACE reads through MiXCR, storing one row per CDR3 protein. The sample records 250,000 or so distinct CDR3 sequences, 7.5% being singletons. The same sample was also used in a study of yellow fever vaccine responses in identical twins.

The sequencing sample was made of CD8+ T cells sorted from blood. The receptors derive from a woman aged 18-35 years in good health.

V usage is TRBV12-3 or TRBV12-4 and J usage is TRBJ2-2, with TRBD1 matching 7 bases. Trimming at V came to 0 bases and at J to 1 base, leaving 5 bases not matched to a gene. The CDR3 runs to 17 residues. In DNA, the CDR3 is TGTGCCAGCAGTTTAGCGGTGAGACAGGGGAACACCGGGGAGCTGTTTTTT. Protein: CASSLAVRQGNTGELFF.

This clonotype has a handful of counts. This chain connects TRBV3-1 to TRBJ2-5; D is unresolved. Looked up from germline, CDR1 is LGHDT and CDR2 is YNNKEL (reference sequence). V was cut by 2 bases and J by 5 bases, with 21 bases left in between. There are 17 residues in the CDR3. The CDR3 nucleotides are TGTGCCAGCAGCCAAATGAAAGAGGTCTCGTTTCGGGAGACCCAGTACTTC. Protein product: CASSQMKEVSFRETQYF.